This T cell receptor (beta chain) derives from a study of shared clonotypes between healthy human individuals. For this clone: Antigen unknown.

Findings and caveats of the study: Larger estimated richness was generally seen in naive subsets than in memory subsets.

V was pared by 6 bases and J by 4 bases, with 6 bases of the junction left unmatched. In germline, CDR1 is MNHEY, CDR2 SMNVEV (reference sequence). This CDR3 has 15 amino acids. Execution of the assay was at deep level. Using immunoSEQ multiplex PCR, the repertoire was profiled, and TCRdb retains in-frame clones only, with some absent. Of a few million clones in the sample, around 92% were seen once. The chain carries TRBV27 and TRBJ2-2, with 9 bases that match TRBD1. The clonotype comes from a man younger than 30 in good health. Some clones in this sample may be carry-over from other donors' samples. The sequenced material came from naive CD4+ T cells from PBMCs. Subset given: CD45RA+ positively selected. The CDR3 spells CASRARTGVTGELFF. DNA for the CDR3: TGTGCCAGCAGAGCCAGGACAGGGGTCACCGGGGAGCTGTTTTTT.